What follows are 17 T cell receptor beta chains derived from one specimen sequenced in a study of T cells in Graves' hyperthyroidism and ophthalmopathy. Amplification of TCR beta CDR3 regions used RNA as the template. First-round RT-PCR targeting the TCR CDR3 was performed with the HTBI primer set. TCRdb independently ran MiXCR on the multiplex PCR reads; one entry per CDR3 protein. The sample lists a few hundred thousand distinct CDR3 sequences; 17% were seen once. The sequenced sample consisted of blood. All receptors come from a woman aged 60-70 years with Graves' ophthalmopathy.

The chain carries TRBV20-1 and TRBJ1-3; D is undetermined. V dropped 4 bases and J dropped 4 bases, with 11 bases sitting between them. The length of the CDR3 is 13 residues. Germline values: CDR1 DFQATT, CDR2 SNEGSKA (reference sequence). The CDR3 loop reads CSATTFWGNTIYF. In DNA, the CDR3 is TGCAGTGCTACTACCTTCTGGGGAAACACCATATATTTT.

The table lists this clonotype with a few counts. The V call is TRBV7-9, the J call TRBJ1-1, with D uncertain. Germline loops: CDR1 SEHNR, CDR2 FQNEAQ (reference sequence). V was shortened by 1 base and J by 10 bases, with 13 bases between the two germline ends. The CDR3 has 13 residues. Here the CDR3 DNA reads TGTGCCAGCAGCTTAGGGTCCGGGAACGGAGCTTTCTTT. Residues: CASSLGSGNGAFF.

Notes on this clonotype: The junction departs from germline at one end; a sequencing error may be responsible. The chain employs TRBV3-1 and TRBJ2-3; D not resolved. Per germline, CDR1 LGHDT and CDR2 YNNKEL (reference sequence). This CDR3 has 12 amino acids. CDR3 protein: CASSQGADAQYF. The CDR3 nucleotides read TGTGCCAGCAGCCAAGGTGCAGATGCGCAGTATTTT.

This clonotype was found many times. V gene TRBV16 combines with J gene TRBJ2-7, with 7 bases lining up with TRBD2. CDR3 length: 14 residues. CDR1 is KGHSY and CDR2 is FQNENV in the germline V gene. With 1 base clipped from V and 6 bases from J, the junction kept 6 bases outside the gene matches. The CDR3: CASSQLSGTLEQYF. CDR3 DNA: TGTGCCAGCAGCCAATTAAGCGGGACCCTCGAGCAGTACTTC.

The chain combines TRBV7-2 with TRBJ1-1, with D possibly being TRBD1 (6 bases). The CDR3 contains 16 residues. From germline, CDR1 is SGHTA and CDR2 FQGNSA. V was cut by 2 bases and J by 4 bases, with 17 bases left in between. The CDR3 sequence: CASSLQPPGAVTEAFF. As DNA, the CDR3 is TGTGCCAGCAGCTTACAACCACCGGGGGCAGTCACTGAAGCTTTCTTT.

A word on this clonotype: The CDR3 does not close with the conserved phenylalanine or tryptophan, likely indicating a read error. The chain joins TRBV18 to TRBJ1-2; no clear D. CDR3 length equals 14 residues. Germline CDR1 KGHSH, CDR2 LQKENI. Trimming left V 5 bases short and J 4 bases short, with 14 bases between. The DNA of the CDR3 is TGTGCCAGCTCAACCTGGGCTGAGACCTATGGCTACACCCTC. It encodes CASSTWAETYGYTL.

This clonotype was recorded at least ten times. V and J are TRBV2 and TRBJ2-1, with 10 nucleotides matching TRBD1. CDR1 SNHLY and CDR2 FYNNEI come from the germline V gene. The CDR3 contains 14 residues. V trimming: 6 bases; J trimming: 8 bases; junction bases outside the gene matches: 7. The CDR3 nucleotides are TGTGCCAGCAGGGGACAGGGGATCTTCGATGAGCAGTTCTTC. Amino acid sequence: CASRGQGIFDEQFF.

On this clonotype itself: One end of the junction does not line up with germline, which may come from a read error. The chain employs TRBV5-1 and TRBJ2-7; 7 nucleotides align to TRBD1. CDR3 size: 13 residues. Germline CDR1 is SGHRS and CDR2 is YFSETQ. The CDR3 reads CASSDRVSYEQYF. CDR3 DNA sequence: TGTGCCAGCAGCGACAGGGTTTCCTACGAGCAGTACTTC.

This clonotype was observed many times. This chain uses TRBV7-2 with TRBJ1-1; D is undetermined. V dropped 3 bases and J dropped 8 bases, with 16 bases sitting between them. Germline CDR1 SGHTA, CDR2 FQGNSA. There are 14 residues in the CDR3. The CDR3 DNA is TGTGCCAGCAGCTTGAAGTATAGGGAGACCGAAGCTTTCTTT. This gives the protein CASSLKYRETEAFF.

This clonotype was seen a few times. V is TRBV19 and J is TRBJ1-5; no firm D call. The CDR3 loop spans 12 amino acids. Trimming stripped 6 bases from V and 7 bases from J, with 10 bases between. In germline, CDR1 is LNHDA, CDR2 SQIVND (reference sequence). The CDR3 here is CASSVSRQPQHF. CDR3 bases: TGTGCCAGTAGCGTTTCGCGCCAGCCCCAGCATTTT.

The genes are TRBV10-3 and TRBJ2-4; 11 nucleotides line up with TRBD2. The ends lost 6 bases at V and 0 bases at J; junction bases unmatched: 4. Germline V gives CDR1 ENHRY, CDR2 SYGVKD. This CDR3 has 16 amino acids. CDR3 residues: CAISPGLAGAKNIQYF. In DNA form, the CDR3 reads TGTGCCATCAGCCCTGGACTAGCGGGAGCCAAAAACATTCAGTACTTC.

This clonotype was found many times. The CDR3 DNA follows: TGTGCCAGCAGTTACGAGACCAATGAAAAACTGTTTTTT. Translated: CASSYETNEKLFF. The chain is built from TRBV28 and TRBJ1-4; D call uncertain. The CDR3 extends over 13 amino acids. In germline, CDR1 is MDHEN, CDR2 SYDVKM. Trimming removed 4 bases at V and 5 bases at J, with 8 bases between.

The chain is built from TRBV5-8 and TRBJ1-3, with D perhaps TRBD1 (6 bases). V was cut by 4 bases and J by 0 bases, with 14 bases left in between. Looked up from germline, CDR1 is SGHTS and CDR2 is YDEGEE. The CDR3 is made up of 16 amino acids. The CDR3 region has the DNA TGTGCCAGCAGCGGTTACAGGGATCTCTCTGGAAACACCATATATTTT. Translated: CASSGYRDLSGNTIYF. Full variable domain (outside the CDR3, taken from reference TRBV5-8 and TRBJ1-3): EAGVTQSPTHLIKTRGQQATLRCSPISGHTSVYWYQQALGLGLQFLLWYDEGEERNRGNFPPRFSGRQFPNYSSELNVNALELEDSALYLCASSGYRDLSGNTIYFGEGSWLTVV.

The sample holds many counts of this clonotype. This chain uses TRBV18 with TRBJ2-7; 9 positions match TRBD2. This CDR3 is built from 16 residues. V lost 0 bases, J lost 3 bases, and 6 bases stayed unmatched. Germline CDR1 is KGHSH and CDR2 is LQKENI. This CDR3 reads CASSPPSSGADYEQYF. The DNA for the CDR3 is TGTGCCAGCTCACCACCTTCTAGCGGGGCGGACTACGAGCAGTACTTC.

This clonotype was seen repeatedly, ten times or more. The CDR3 DNA is TGTGCCAGCGGCCGGGCACAAGAGACCCAGTACTTC. Protein product: CASGRAQETQYF. This rearrangement joins TRBV7-9 to TRBJ2-5; D gene unclear. The length of the CDR3 is 12 residues. V lost 8 bases to trimming and J lost 2 bases, with 9 bases between them. From germline, CDR1 is SEHNR and CDR2 FQNEAQ (reference sequence).

This clonotype was detected only a few times. The chain joins TRBV4-3 to TRBJ2-1; 8 bases are shared with TRBD1. CDR3 length: 18 residues. The germline gives CDR1 LGHNA, CDR2 YSLEER. V trimming: 3 bases; J trimming: 2 bases; junction bases outside the gene matches: 12. CDR3 coding DNA: TGCGCCAGCAGCCAGGTGGGAGCAGCAGGGGGCGCCTACAATGAGCAGTTCTTC. Protein sequence: CASSQVGAAGGAYNEQFF.

This clonotype turned up a few times. The genes are TRBV6-6 and TRBJ2-4; either TRBD1 or TRBD2 may fit D (7 bases each). The CDR3 contains 15 residues. Per the germline V gene, CDR1 is MNHNY and CDR2 is SVGAGI (reference sequence). V dropped 0 bases and J dropped 8 bases, with 14 bases sitting between them. The CDR3 DNA reads as TGTGCCAGCAGTTACTCTCGGCAGGGGGGGGACATTCAGTACTTC. Translating it yields CASSYSRQGGDIQYF.